A selection of T cell receptor beta chains follows, all from one sample in a study of shared clonotypes between healthy human individuals. Using immunoSEQ multiplex PCR, the repertoire was profiled, and TCRdb retains in-frame clones only, with some absent. The profile shows some 2.1 million clones, about 93% of them singletons. Sequencing used naive CD8+ T cells from PBMCs. The receptors shown here come from a man aged 18 to 30 in good health. Some clones in this sample may be carry-over from other donors' samples. CDR3s include the opening cysteine and the closing phenylalanine or tryptophan. A D gene is named only where the DNA matches it firmly. Some rows have no size entry. The others give once, few or many, or a class for an expanded clone.

CDR3 DNA	CDR3 protein	clone size	D gene	J gene	V gene
TGTGCCAGCAGCTCCTGGGAACCGTCTGGGGCCAACGTCCTGACTTTC	CASSSWEPSGANVLTF	once	-	TRBJ2-6	TRBV11-2
TGTGCCAGCAGCCCACTAGCGGGAGGGGTTAATGAGCAGTTCTTC	CASSPLAGGVNEQFF	-	TRBD2	TRBJ2-1	TRBV7-3
TGTGCCAGCAGTTCGACTAGCGGGAGTAACGAGCAGTACTTC	CASSSTSGSNEQYF	-	TRBD2	TRBJ2-7	TRBV6-5
TGTGCCAGCAGCTTAAGGGGCAGGACAACGTATCCGAGTCGGAGCACAGATACGCAGTATTTT	CASSLRGRTTYPSRSTDTQYF	-	-	TRBJ2-3	TRBV7-3
TGTGCCAGCAGCGCGGGACAGGGAATAGATACGCAGTATTTT	CASSAGQGIDTQYF	-	TRBD1	TRBJ2-3	TRBV7-8
TGTGCCAGCAGCCCCGGCTCCCTATGGGGAAAGACCCAGTACTTC	CASSPGSLWGKTQYF	-	-	TRBJ2-5	TRBV5-6
TGTGCCAGCAGCCTTGGGACAGGGGCCAACAATGAGCAGTTCTTC	CASSLGTGANNEQFF	-	TRBD1	TRBJ2-1	TRBV11-1
TGTGCCAGCAGTATGAGGACCGGGGAGCTGTTTTTT	CASSMRTGELFF	-	-	TRBJ2-2	TRBV14
TGTGCCAGCAGCCTGGACAGGATGAACACTGAAGCTTTCTTT	CASSLDRMNTEAFF	-	TRBD1	TRBJ1-1	TRBV6-5
TGTGCCAGCAGCCCGGCCCGAGAGAATGAGCAGTTCTTC	CASSPARENEQFF	-	-	TRBJ2-1	TRBV7-9
TGTGCCAGCAGTAACCCGCGGGTGATGAACACTGAAGCTTTCTTT	CASSNPRVMNTEAFF	-	-	TRBJ1-1	TRBV28
TGCAGCGTGAGCGGGTCAACCTACGAGCAGTACTTC	CSVSGSTYEQYF	-	-	TRBJ2-7	TRBV29-1
TGTGCCTGGAGTCTTGGGGGGGCCTCCTACGAGCAGTACTTC	CAWSLGGASYEQYF	-	-	TRBJ2-7	TRBV30
TGTGCCAGCAGCCCCCCTTCCGTCACCGGGGAGCTGTTTTTT	CASSPPSVTGELFF	-	-	TRBJ2-2	TRBV7-9
TGTGCCAGCAGCGGGAGGACAGGTTTGTACAATGAGCAGTTCTTC	CASSGRTGLYNEQFF	-	TRBD1	TRBJ2-1	TRBV9
TGTGCCAGCACCCCCGGTCCACGGGGCGCCCCGGTTGGAAGGACTGGAAACACCATATATTTT	CASTPGPRGAPVGRTGNTIYF	-	-	TRBJ1-3	TRBV9
TGTGCCAGCAGTCCTAGGCCGCCTTATAGCAATCAGCCCCAGCATTTT	CASSPRPPYSNQPQHF	-	-	TRBJ1-5	TRBV27
TGTGCCAGCAGTGTTTACTGGACTAGCGGGAGTGCAACCCACAATGAGCAGTTCTTC	CASSVYWTSGSATHNEQFF	-	TRBD2	TRBJ2-1	TRBV2
TGTGCCAGCAAAGGGTTGAGGGCCGGGGAGCTGTTTTTT	CASKGLRAGELFF	-	-	TRBJ2-2	TRBV28
TGTGCCACCGTTAGAGGGGCCGGTGGCTACACCTTC	CATVRGAGGYTF	-	-	TRBJ1-2	TRBV19
TGTGCCAGCAGTGGCGAGCTAAAGGCCGGGGAGCTGTTTTTT	CASSGELKAGELFF	-	-	TRBJ2-2	TRBV27
TGTGCCATTCCCGGGACTCTTGCAGATACGCAGTATTTT	CAIPGTLADTQYF	-	-	TRBJ2-3	TRBV2
TGTGCCAGCAGCTTGTCCTGGTGGGTGGAAGGAGTGGACGAAAAACTGTTTTTT	CASSLSWWVEGVDEKLFF	once	-	TRBJ1-4	TRBV5-6
TGTGCCAGTAGTACCCCGGGACTATACACAGATACGCAGTATTTT	CASSTPGLYTDTQYF	-	TRBD2	TRBJ2-3	TRBV19
TGCGCCAGCAGCCAAGGGGTTAGCTCCACAGATACGCAGTATTTT	CASSQGVSSTDTQYF	-	-	TRBJ2-3	TRBV4-1
TGTGCCAGCAGCAACACAGCCACTGAAGCTTTCTTT	CASSNTATEAFF	-	-	TRBJ1-1	TRBV5-6
TGTGCCAGCAGGGCTAGCGAGACCTACAATGAGCAGTTCTTC	CASRASETYNEQFF	-	-	TRBJ2-1	TRBV7-9
TGTGCCAGCTCGACTCCCACGGGCCCCTACGAGCAGTACTTC	CASSTPTGPYEQYF	-	-	TRBJ2-7	TRBV18
TGTGCCAGCAGCTCCGGAGGATACGAGCAGTACTTC	CASSSGGYEQYF	few	-	TRBJ2-7	TRBV11-2
TGTGCCAGCAGTTACTCGACCCCCAGGCTTTACGAGCAGTACTTC	CASSYSTPRLYEQYF	-	-	TRBJ2-7	TRBV6-6
TGTGCCAGCAGCTTGGGGGACTTCCCTGGGAATGGCTACACCTTC	CASSLGDFPGNGYTF	-	-	TRBJ1-2	TRBV9
TGTGCCAGCAGTTTATTCCCAGGGGCCAGCAATCAGCCCCAGCATTTT	CASSLFPGASNQPQHF	-	-	TRBJ1-5	TRBV28
TGTGCCAGCAGTCCCTCTCTGGGAGATAGCAATCAGCCCCAGCATTTT	CASSPSLGDSNQPQHF	-	-	TRBJ1-5	TRBV27
TGCAGCGTGGAGACAGGGAAGAACTATGGCTACACCTTC	CSVETGKNYGYTF	once	TRBD1	TRBJ1-2	TRBV29-1
TGTGCCAGCAGCCGGGGTGTCACCTCGCGTGAAGCTTTCTTT	CASSRGVTSREAFF	-	-	TRBJ1-1	TRBV28
TGTGCCAGCAGCCCTCTGGCAGGAGAAGAGACCCAGTACTTC	CASSPLAGEETQYF	-	-	TRBJ2-5	TRBV7-3
TGTGCCAGCAGTTTGGGACACCCAGCCTACGAGCAGTACTTC	CASSLGHPAYEQYF	-	-	TRBJ2-7	TRBV27
TGCGCCAGCAGCGCCGGGGTCTCCTACGAGCAGTACTTC	CASSAGVSYEQYF	-	-	TRBJ2-7	TRBV5-1
TGCGCCAGCAGCCCGTGGACAGGGGAGGACACTGAAGCTTTCTTT	CASSPWTGEDTEAFF	-	TRBD1	TRBJ1-1	TRBV4-1
TGCAGTGCTAGCAAGAACAATGAGCAGTTCTTC	CSASKNNEQFF	-	-	TRBJ2-1	TRBV20-1
TGTGCCAGCAGCTTCTCTCTACAGGGGTACACTGAAGCTTTCTTT	CASSFSLQGYTEAFF	-	TRBD1	TRBJ1-1	TRBV5-6
TGTGCCACCAGCAGAGAGGAGGGTTCGAACACTGAAGCTTTCTTT	CATSREEGSNTEAFF	-	-	TRBJ1-1	TRBV15
TGTGCCAGCAGCGTAGGGGCTAGCGGGAGCAATGAGCAGTTCTTC	CASSVGASGSNEQFF	-	TRBD2	TRBJ2-1	TRBV9
TGTGCCAGTAGTATGGGGACTAACTATGGCTACACCTTC	CASSMGTNYGYTF	-	-	TRBJ1-2	TRBV19
TGTGCCAGCAGTTCTTACCTCAGAGGGGAGCAGTACTTC	CASSSYLRGEQYF	-	-	TRBJ2-7	TRBV27
TGTGCCAGCAGCTTAACGCGTGGCACAGATACGCAGTATTTT	CASSLTRGTDTQYF	-	-	TRBJ2-3	TRBV7-3